This T cell receptor beta chain derives from a study of blood T cell repertoires in COVID-19. Study context: The United States, Italy and Spain supplied acute and convalescent COVID-19 samples.

The germline gives CDR1 MGHRA, CDR2 YSYEKL. The ends were cut back, 3 bases at V and 0 bases at J, with 9 bases in the middle. The CDR3 loop spans 15 amino acids. Original processing methods: Amplified reference gene primers provided the basis for estimating nucleated cell counts. This table comes from immunoSEQ multiplex PCR, and its TCRdb copy is limited to in-frame clones, with some not included. The DNA gave D and trimming, while V, J and clone size come from that table. This sample carries some 370,000 clones, around 87% of them seen once, and the ten largest clones take around 6.3%. The sample holds a few counts of this clone.

The sequence came from a man younger than 35 with active or convalescent COVID-19. The rearrangement uses TRBV4-1 and TRBJ1-5; D remains ambiguous. The sample comprised peripheral blood. This CDR3 reads CASSQGPSSNQPQHF. In nucleotides, the CDR3 is TGCGCCAGCAGCCAGGGCCCCAGTAGCAATCAGCCCCAGCATTTT.